These 29 T cell receptor beta chains originate from one sample sequenced in a study of blood T cell repertoires in COVID-19. Generated by immunoSEQ multiplex PCR, the TCRdb table keeps only in-frame clones and is missing some. This sample has 250,000 or so clones, with approximately 83% found just once. The sequenced material came from peripheral blood. The receptor set was obtained from a human donor in a cohort sampled during active COVID-19.

The chain couples TRBV6-5 to TRBJ2-7, with a tentative D call TRBD2 (5 bases). The ends were cut back, 6 bases at V and 7 bases at J, with 22 bases in the middle. The CDR3 consists of 15 residues. The germline gives CDR1 MNHEY, CDR2 SVGAGI. As DNA, the CDR3 is TGTGCCAGCAGACAACCTGGTCGAGGGCCGGTAGAGCAGTACTTC. Translating gives CASRQPGRGPVEQYF.

The chain combines TRBV11-2 with TRBJ2-3; D remains unclear. From germline, CDR1 is SGHAT and CDR2 FQNNGV. The V end lost 1 base, the J end lost 0 bases, and 11 bases lay between the germline ends. The CDR3 has 16 amino acids. The CDR3 region is CASSLVGPVSTDTQYF. The CDR3 DNA follows: TGTGCCAGCAGCTTAGTTGGGCCGGTCAGCACAGATACGCAGTATTTT.

The genes are TRBV28 and TRBJ2-5; 7 nucleotides line up with TRBD1. Germline CDR1 reads MDHEN; CDR2 reads SYDVKM. This CDR3 is built from 16 residues. V lost 3 bases to trimming and J lost 1 base; unmatched junction nucleotides: 8. The CDR3 reads CASSFLLRTGQETQYF. The CDR3 DNA reads TGTGCCAGCAGTTTCCTTCTCCGGACAGGCCAAGAGACCCAGTACTTC.

The J gene is TRBJ2-1, the V gene TRBV6-5; 9 bases are shared with TRBD1. The trim removed 9 bases at V and 6 bases at J, leaving 9 bases unmatched. The germline V gene encodes CDR1 MNHEY and CDR2 SVGAGI. CDR3 length: 14 amino acids. CDR3 loop: CASSRDRDSNEQFF. The CDR3 DNA sequence: TGTGCCAGTTCCCGGGACAGGGATTCCAATGAGCAGTTCTTC.

The chain is built from TRBV5-6 and TRBJ1-3; weak D call: TRBD1 (6 bases). V shed 2 bases and J shed 7 bases, with 16 bases lying between them. The CDR3 has 15 amino acids. Germline loops: CDR1 SGHDT, CDR2 YYEEEE. Here the CDR3 DNA reads TGTGCCAGCAGCTTATACAGGGAGAAATCGAACACCATATATTTT. Encoded protein: CASSLYREKSNTIYF.

A single count supports this clone. This chain uses TRBV9 with TRBJ2-2; D is possibly TRBD1 (6 bases). Germline V lookup: CDR1 SGDLS, CDR2 YYNGEE. The germline V and J ends were trimmed by 2 bases and 6 bases, with 11 bases remaining between them. The CDR3 is 14 amino acids. DNA of the CDR3: TGTGCCAGCAGCGTTTTACAGGGTCCCGGGGAGCTGTTTTTT. It specifies CASSVLQGPGELFF.

The chain employs TRBV6-1 and TRBJ2-1, with TRBD2 matching over 8 bases. This CDR3 region has 16 residues. V shed 0 bases, J shed 3 bases, and the junction held 4 bases outside the gene matches. Germline values: CDR1 MNHNS, CDR2 SASEGT. CDR3 DNA sequence: TGTGCCAGCAGTGAAGCGGGGCGGGGGGACTACAATGAGCAGTTCTTC. Translation: CASSEAGRGDYNEQFF.

This chain joins TRBV24-1 and TRBJ2-7, with 10 bases fitting TRBD2. CDR3 length: 16 amino acids. V lost 4 bases, J lost 9 bases, and 14 bases stayed unmatched. Per germline, CDR1 KGHDR and CDR2 SFDVKD. The CDR3, as DNA: TGTGCCACCAGTGACCAGTCTAGCGGGAGAGCCGCTGTGCAGTACTTC. It encodes CATSDQSSGRAAVQYF.

J is TRBJ1-3 and V is TRBV11-2; 10 bases are a match to TRBD1. Germline lookup yields CDR1 SGHAT and CDR2 FQNNGV. Trimming cost V 4 bases and J 2 bases; bases outside gene matches: 8. The CDR3 loop spans 17 amino acids. The CDR3 reads CASSSPGQGTAGNTIYF. For the CDR3, the DNA is TGTGCCAGCAGCTCGCCGGGACAGGGGACAGCTGGAAACACCATATATTTT.

This chain connects TRBV18 to TRBJ1-5; D is uncertain. Trimming stripped 0 bases from V and 2 bases from J, with 11 bases between. This CDR3 has 16 amino acids. The germline CDR1 and CDR2 sequences are KGHSH and LQKENI. The CDR3 DNA follows: TGTGCCAGCTCACCACCGGGCCGAAACGGCAATCAGCCCCAGCATTTT. This translates into CASSPPGRNGNQPQHF.

The sample holds a few counts of this clone. This rearrangement joins TRBV5-1 to TRBJ2-7; 11 bases fit TRBD2. Trimming cost V 0 bases and J 6 bases; bases outside gene matches: 5. Germline values: CDR1 SGHRS, CDR2 YFSETQ. The CDR3 has 15 residues. CDR3 bases: TGCGCCAGCAGCTTGGCCGGTAGCGGGAGGGGCGAGCAGTACTTC. Residues: CASSLAGSGRGEQYF.

The chain couples TRBV19 to TRBJ1-2, with D perhaps TRBD1 (5 bases). The CDR3 covers 12 residues. The germline CDR1 and CDR2 sequences are LNHDA and SQIVND (reference sequence). Trimming took off 5 bases at V and 4 bases at J, with 8 bases between the two ends. CDR3 nucleotides: TGTGCCAGTAGTGGGCAGGGCTATGGCTACACCTTC. Protein product: CASSGQGYGYTF.

The chain employs TRBV11-2 and TRBJ2-7; 9 nucleotides line up with TRBD1. V lost 8 bases and J lost 2; bases outside the gene matches: 4. The CDR3 consists of 13 residues. Germline V gene sequence: CDR1 SGHAT, CDR2 FQNNGV. The CDR3: CASGRDRAYEQYF. The CDR3 DNA reads TGTGCCAGCGGCCGGGACAGGGCCTACGAGCAGTACTTC.

Worth noting for this clone: The sample holds other DNA sequences that translate to the same CDR3. This chain joins TRBV14 and TRBJ2-7; 7 positions match TRBD1. J lost 3 bases, V lost 3 bases, and 2 bases had no gene match. The CDR3 contains 13 residues. Germline values: CDR1 SGHDN, CDR2 FVKESK. The CDR3 nucleotides read TGTGCCAGCAGCCAGAGGACAGGCTACGAGCAGTACTTC. Its translation is CASSQRTGYEQYF.

The rearrangement joins TRBV5-1 to TRBJ2-7; a weak D match, TRBD1 (5 bases). CDR3 length: 12 amino acids. V lost 5 bases to trimming and J lost 1 base, with 7 bases between them. Per the germline V gene, CDR1 is SGHRS and CDR2 is YFSETQ. The DNA of the CDR3 is TGCGCCAGCAGAACAGGATCCTACGAGCAGTACTTC. Translated, it gives CASRTGSYEQYF.

This chain uses TRBV10-2 with TRBJ2-1; D might be TRBD2 (5 bases). The CDR3 totals 15 residues. Germline values: CDR1 WSHSY, CDR2 SAAADI. V was cut by 8 bases and J by 6 bases, with 20 bases left in between. The CDR3 DNA sequence: TGCGCCAGCCAAAAGGGATATTCGGGAACCAATGAGCAGTTCTTC. Its protein product is CASQKGYSGTNEQFF.

This clone was detected once. V and J are TRBV5-5 and TRBJ2-4, with 11 positions matching TRBD1. The germline V gene encodes CDR1 SGHKS and CDR2 YYEKEE (reference sequence). CDR3 length: 14 residues. V gave up 4 bases and J gave up 9 bases; unmatched junction bases: 6. CDR3 residues: CASSPGTGGVIQYF. The CDR3 nucleotides read TGTGCCAGCAGCCCCGGGACAGGGGGGGTCATTCAGTACTTC.

The V call is TRBV20-1, the J call TRBJ2-3; D gene unclear. V lost 6 bases and J 6 bases, leaving 10 bases between the germline ends. There are 11 residues in the CDR3. Germline V gene lookup returns CDR1 DFQATT and CDR2 SNEGSKA (reference sequence). The CDR3 region is CSAAKPDTQYF. The DNA for the CDR3 is TGCAGTGCCGCAAAGCCGGATACGCAGTATTTT.

The table lists this clone with a few counts. The chain combines TRBV6-2 or TRBV6-3 with TRBJ2-7; D perhaps matches TRBD2 (5 bases). The CDR3 is 15 amino acids. Germline-derived CDR1 and CDR2 are MNHEY and SVGEGT. Trimming took off 5 bases at V and 0 bases at J, with 14 bases between the two ends. The CDR3 loop is CASSPFGGHSYEQYF. For the CDR3, the DNA is TGTGCCAGCAGTCCCTTCGGAGGCCACTCCTACGAGCAGTACTTC.

The CDR3 DNA is TGTGCTAGTGGTTTGGCGGGGGTAGAAAAACTGTTTTTT. It codes for CASGLAGVEKLFF. V usage is TRBV12-5 and J usage is TRBJ1-4; D may be TRBD1 (5 bases). The germline V gene encodes CDR1 LGHNT and CDR2 FRNRAP. The CDR3 is 13 amino acids. The V end lost 1 base, the J end lost 8 bases, and 8 bases lay between the germline ends.

This clone was seen a few times. The rearrangement joins TRBV9 to TRBJ1-6; D is undetermined. Trimming cost V 0 bases and J 16 bases, with 11 bases left between them. The CDR3 length is 12 residues. Per germline, CDR1 SGDLS and CDR2 YYNGEE. In DNA, the CDR3 is TGTGCCAGCAGCGTAGACGGTCGGTCTCTCCACTTT. It specifies CASSVDGRSLHF.

The gene calls are TRBV5-6 and TRBJ1-2; 7 bases map to TRBD1. Per germline, CDR1 SGHDT and CDR2 YYEEEE. This CDR3 is built from 14 residues. V dropped 3 bases and J dropped 2; count of bases not matched to a gene: 4. The chain's CDR3 is CASSSQQGNYGYTF. CDR3 sequence (DNA): TGTGCCAGCAGCTCACAACAGGGGAACTATGGCTACACCTTC.

The CDR3 is CASSFGTGRNQPQHF. The CDR3 DNA follows: TGTGCCAGCAGCTTTGGGACAGGGCGCAATCAGCCCCAGCATTTT. The rearrangement joins TRBV7-8 to TRBJ1-5, with 9 bases that match TRBD1. Germline assignment: CDR1 SGHVS and CDR2 FQNEAQ. CDR3 length: 15 residues. V shed 3 bases and J 2 bases; nucleotides not matched to a gene: 2.

In its sample, this clone was seen once. The J gene is TRBJ2-2, the V gene TRBV7-9; possible D gene TRBD1, 6 bases. The CDR3 totals 13 residues. The germline V gene has CDR1 SEHNR and CDR2 FQNEAQ (reference sequence). Trimming stripped 3 bases from V and 4 bases from J, with 6 bases between. CDR3 DNA: TGTGCCAGCAGCTTGGACAGCACCGGGGAGCTGTTTTTT. Translating it yields CASSLDSTGELFF.

V is TRBV27 and J is TRBJ2-7; 8 bases line up with TRBD1. The CDR3 extends over 17 amino acids. Germline CDR1 reads MNHEY; CDR2 reads SMNVEV (reference sequence). With 3 bases clipped from V and 2 bases from J, the junction kept 12 bases outside the gene matches. The CDR3 region is CASSLFPPMGQAYEQYF. The CDR3 coding sequence is TGTGCCAGCAGTTTGTTTCCCCCCATGGGACAGGCCTACGAGCAGTACTTC.

V is TRBV4-1 and J is TRBJ2-1; 12 positions match TRBD2. With V trimmed by 4 bases and J by 5 bases, 6 bases remained unmatched. This CDR3 contains 16 residues. The germline CDR1 and CDR2 sequences are MGHRA and YSYEKL. The CDR3 region is CASSLVRLAGDNEQFF. In DNA, the CDR3 is TGCGCCAGCAGCCTAGTCCGACTAGCGGGAGACAATGAGCAGTTCTTC.

V usage is TRBV12-3 or TRBV12-4 and J usage is TRBJ2-3; no firm D call. Trimming took off 6 bases at V and 0 bases at J, with 7 bases between the two ends. This CDR3 has 13 amino acids. The CDR3 DNA reads as TGTGCCAGCAGACCTACTAGCACAGATACGCAGTATTTT. This sequence encodes CASRPTSTDTQYF.

The gene calls are TRBV2 and TRBJ2-7; TRBD1 aligns across 9 bases. Germline trimming cut 7 bases from V and 0 bases from J; bases unmatched to any gene: 4. The CDR3 consists of 14 residues. Germline V gene sequence: CDR1 SNHLY, CDR2 FYNNEI. In nucleotides, the CDR3 is TGTGCCAGCACCCCGGGACAGGGCTCCTACGAGCAGTACTTC. This translates into CASTPGQGSYEQYF.

The V gene is TRBV5-1, the J gene TRBJ1-4; 7 positions match TRBD1. V gave up 4 bases and J gave up 4 bases; unmatched junction bases: 4. The CDR3 covers 14 residues. CDR1 SGHRS and CDR2 YFSETQ come from the germline V gene. CDR3 in amino acids: CASSPGQNNEKLFF. The CDR3 nucleotides read TGCGCCAGCAGCCCGGGACAGAATAATGAAAAACTGTTTTTT.